The rows below give T cell receptor beta chains drawn from one sample of a study of shared clonotypes between healthy human individuals. Clones were read by immunoSEQ multiplex PCR, and TCRdb kept only the in-frame ones, dropping some. This table holds about 1,900,000 clones, 85% to 95% found once. Sequenced material: naive CD8+ T cells sorted from blood. These receptors were taken from a man aged 18 to 29 in good health. Both conserved end residues are part of each CDR3. D genes are given only for firm matches. Not every row has a clone size; where given, it reads once, few, many or a size class.

j_call clone_size v_call d_call cdr3_aa cdr3_nt
TRBJ2-7 NA TRBV13 NA CASSLDGAGAYEQYF TGTGCCAGCAGCTTAGACGGTGCAGGGGCCTACGAGCAGTACTTC
TRBJ1-5 once TRBV18 NA CASSRENQPQHF TGTGCCAGCTCACGAGAAAATCAGCCCCAGCATTTT
TRBJ2-7 NA TRBV28 NA CASSPSSYEQYF TGTGCCAGCAGTCCTAGCTCCTACGAGCAGTACTTC
TRBJ2-3 NA TRBV27 NA CASSLTPLTDTQYF TGTGCCAGCAGTTTAACCCCCCTCACAGATACGCAGTATTTT
TRBJ2-3 NA TRBV6-5 TRBD2 CASSYYGLAADTQYF TGTGCCAGCAGTTACTATGGACTAGCAGCGGATACGCAGTATTTT
TRBJ2-7 once TRBV27 NA CASSSPTPRSSYEQYF TGTGCCAGCAGTTCACCCACACCGAGGAGCTCCTACGAGCAGTACTTC
TRBJ1-4 NA TRBV6-5 NA CASSYSIGEKLFF TGTGCCAGCAGTTACTCGATCGGTGAAAAACTGTTTTTT
TRBJ2-3 NA TRBV11-2 NA CASSLVPGGSTDTQYF TGTGCCAGCAGCTTAGTCCCCGGGGGCAGCACAGATACGCAGTATTTT
TRBJ2-1 NA TRBV7-9 TRBD1 CASYEQGDYNEQFF TGTGCCAGCTACGAGCAGGGGGACTACAATGAGCAGTTCTTC
TRBJ2-7 NA TRBV19 NA CASSLTGSYEQYF TGTGCCAGTAGTCTAACAGGCTCCTACGAGCAGTACTTC
TRBJ1-1 NA TRBV29-1 NA CSVVFGITEAFF TGCAGCGTTGTTTTTGGTATCACTGAAGCTTTCTTT
TRBJ1-1 NA TRBV4-1 NA CASSQVPGADTEAFF TGCGCCAGCAGCCAAGTCCCGGGGGCCGACACTGAAGCTTTCTTT
TRBJ1-1 NA TRBV9 NA CASSGRMNTEAFF TGTGCCAGCAGCGGCCGGATGAACACTGAAGCTTTCTTT
TRBJ2-3 once TRBV5-6 NA CASSQTGSHVDTQYF TGTGCCAGCAGCCAGACAGGATCCCACGTGGATACGCAGTATTTT
TRBJ2-7 NA TRBV10-2 NA CASSEPGDPYEQYF TGCGCCAGCAGTGAGCCAGGGGACCCCTACGAGCAGTACTTC
TRBJ2-1 NA TRBV15 TRBD1 CATSSAGTGNHNEQFF TGTGCCACCAGCAGCGCCGGGACAGGGAACCACAATGAGCAGTTCTTC
TRBJ1-4 NA TRBV2 TRBD1 CASSEAIGQGDGKLFF TGTGCCAGCAGTGAAGCCATAGGACAGGGTGATGGGAAACTGTTTTTT
TRBJ2-1 NA TRBV7-9 NA CASGPPVGGHDNEQFF TGTGCCAGCGGGCCTCCGGTCGGGGGCCACGACAATGAGCAGTTCTTC
TRBJ2-7 NA TRBV5-4 TRBD2 CASSPGLASEQYF TGTGCCAGCAGCCCAGGACTAGCTTCCGAGCAGTACTTC
TRBJ2-7 NA TRBV28 NA CASSPPGRTYEQYF TGTGCCAGCAGTCCCCCCGGGCGGACCTACGAGCAGTACTTC
TRBJ2-7 NA TRBV10-3 TRBD1 CAISDIDRVFEQYF TGTGCCATCAGTGACATCGACAGGGTCTTCGAGCAGTACTTC
TRBJ2-2 NA TRBV6-5 NA CASAGTAQETGELFF TGTGCCAGCGCGGGGACAGCCCAAGAAACCGGGGAGCTGTTTTTT
TRBJ1-1 NA TRBV5-3 NA CARSFGGNTEAFF TGTGCCAGAAGCTTTGGGGGGAACACTGAAGCTTTCTTT
TRBJ2-2 NA TRBV6-1 TRBD2 CASSGGLAGLTGELFF TGTGCCAGCAGTGGCGGACTAGCGGGGCTCACCGGGGAGCTGTTTTTT
TRBJ1-1 NA TRBV7-9 NA CASSLGGADTEAFF TGTGCCAGCAGCTTAGGGGGCGCCGACACTGAAGCTTTCTTT
TRBJ2-1 NA TRBV4-1 NA CASSQGSLEEQFF TGCGCCAGCAGCCAAGGGTCCTTGGAGGAGCAGTTCTTC
TRBJ2-5 NA TRBV7-9 NA CASSLVMGDQETQYF TGTGCCAGCAGCTTAGTAATGGGGGATCAAGAGACCCAGTACTTC
TRBJ1-6 NA TRBV10-1 NA CASSEFWEESSYNSPLHF TGCGCCAGCAGTGAGTTCTGGGAAGAGAGCTCCTATAATTCACCCCTCCACTTT
TRBJ2-4 NA TRBV18 NA CASSPEAAKNIQYF TGTGCCAGCTCACCCGAGGCAGCCAAAAACATTCAGTACTTC